This TCR beta chain was recorded in a study of beta chain features in type 1 diabetes. All sorted populations exceeded 95% purity. Germline V CDR1 and CDR2: MNHNS, SASEGT. CDR3 length: 12 residues. The V end was cut by 8 bases, the J end by 9 bases, with 15 bases between. Every isolated RNA sample was fully reverse transcribed, so sequencing captured expressed TCRB transcripts. Clones were sequenced by immunoSEQ multiplex PCR, and TCRdb holds only the in-frame ones, with some missing. This sample has almost 250,000 clones; 13% to 15% occur once, and the top ten carry around 0.03%. This rearrangement joins TRBV6-1 to TRBJ2-3, with D perhaps matching TRBD1 (6 bases). The sequence was collected from a woman between 40 and 50 years old in good health. The sequencing sample was made of naive CD4+ T cells from blood. CDR3 coding DNA: TGTGCCAGCCGGGACACTACCCTGACGCAGTATTTT. Translation gives CASRDTTLTQYF.